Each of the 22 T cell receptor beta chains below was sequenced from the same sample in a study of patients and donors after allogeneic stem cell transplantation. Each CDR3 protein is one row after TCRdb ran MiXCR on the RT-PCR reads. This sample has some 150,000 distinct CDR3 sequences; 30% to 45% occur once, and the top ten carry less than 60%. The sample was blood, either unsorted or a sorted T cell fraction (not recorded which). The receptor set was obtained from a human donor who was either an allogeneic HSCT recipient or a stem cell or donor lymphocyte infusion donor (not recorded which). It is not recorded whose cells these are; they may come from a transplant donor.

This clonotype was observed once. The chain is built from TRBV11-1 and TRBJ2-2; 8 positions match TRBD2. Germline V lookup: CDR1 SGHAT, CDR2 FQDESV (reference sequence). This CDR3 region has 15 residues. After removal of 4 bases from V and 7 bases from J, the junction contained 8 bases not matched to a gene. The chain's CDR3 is CASSSQTSVIGELFF. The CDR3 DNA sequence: TGTGCCAGCAGCTCCCAGACTAGCGTGATCGGGGAGCTGTTTTTT.

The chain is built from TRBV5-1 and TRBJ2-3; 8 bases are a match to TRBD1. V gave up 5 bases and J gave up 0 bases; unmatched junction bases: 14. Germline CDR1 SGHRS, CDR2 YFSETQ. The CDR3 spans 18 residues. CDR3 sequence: CASRGRDRSQISTDTQYF. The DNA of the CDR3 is TGCGCCAGCAGAGGAAGGGACAGGAGTCAAATTAGCACAGATACGCAGTATTTT.

CDR3 nucleotide sequence: TGTGCCAGCAGCTTAGACCGACAGCTCTCTGGAAACACCATATATTTT. This encodes CASSLDRQLSGNTIYF. V usage is TRBV7-9 and J usage is TRBJ1-3; possibly TRBD1 for D (5 bases). Looked up from germline, CDR1 is SEHNR and CDR2 is FQNEAQ (reference sequence). The CDR3 has 16 amino acids. V was clipped by 1 base and J by 0 bases, with 10 bases between them.

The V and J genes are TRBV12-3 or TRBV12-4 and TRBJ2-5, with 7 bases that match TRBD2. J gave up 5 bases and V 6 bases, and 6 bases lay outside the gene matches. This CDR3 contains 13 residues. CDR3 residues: CASSPGLRETQYF. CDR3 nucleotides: TGTGCCAGCAGCCCGGGACTAAGGGAGACCCAGTACTTC.

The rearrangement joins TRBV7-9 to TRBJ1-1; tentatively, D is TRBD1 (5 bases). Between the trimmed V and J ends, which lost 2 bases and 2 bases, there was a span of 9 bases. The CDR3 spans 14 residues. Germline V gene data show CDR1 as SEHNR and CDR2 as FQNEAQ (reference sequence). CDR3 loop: CASSLRQFNTEAFF. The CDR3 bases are TGTGCCAGCAGCTTAAGACAGTTTAACACTGAAGCTTTCTTT.

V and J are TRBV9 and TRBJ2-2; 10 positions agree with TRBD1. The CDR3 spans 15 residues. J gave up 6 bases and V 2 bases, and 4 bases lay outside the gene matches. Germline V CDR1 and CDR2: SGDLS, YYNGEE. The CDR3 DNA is TGTGCCAGCAGCGTTCCCGGGACAGGGGCCGGGGAGCTGTTTTTT. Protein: CASSVPGTGAGELFF.

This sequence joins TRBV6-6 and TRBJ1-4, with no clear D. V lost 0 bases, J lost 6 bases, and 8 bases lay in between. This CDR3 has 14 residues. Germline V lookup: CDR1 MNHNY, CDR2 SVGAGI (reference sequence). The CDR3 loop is CASSYSDTYEKLFF. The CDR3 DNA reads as TGTGCCAGCAGTTACTCTGACACTTATGAAAAACTGTTTTTT.

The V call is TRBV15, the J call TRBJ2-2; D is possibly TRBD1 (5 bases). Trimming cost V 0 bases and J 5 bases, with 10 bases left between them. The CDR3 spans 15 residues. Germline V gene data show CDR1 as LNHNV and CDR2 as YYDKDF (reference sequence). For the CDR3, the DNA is TGTGCCACCAGCAGAGAACGCCCAGGGACCGGGGAGCTGTTTTTT. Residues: CATSRERPGTGELFF.

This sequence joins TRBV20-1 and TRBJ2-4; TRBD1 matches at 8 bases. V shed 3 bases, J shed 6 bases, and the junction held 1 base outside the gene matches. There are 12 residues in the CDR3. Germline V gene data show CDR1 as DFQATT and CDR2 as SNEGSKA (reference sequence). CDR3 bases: TGCAGTGCTAGCACAGGGGGAAACATTCAGTACTTC. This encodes CSASTGGNIQYF.

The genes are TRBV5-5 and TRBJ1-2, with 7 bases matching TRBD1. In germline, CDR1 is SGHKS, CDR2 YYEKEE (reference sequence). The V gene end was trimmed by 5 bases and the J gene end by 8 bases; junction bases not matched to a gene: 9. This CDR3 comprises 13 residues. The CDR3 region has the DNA TGTGCCAGCAGAGAGGACAGGCCCGGGGGCTACACCTTC. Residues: CASREDRPGGYTF. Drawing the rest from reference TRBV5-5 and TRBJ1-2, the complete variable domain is DAGVTQSPTHLIKTRGQQVTLRCSPISGHKSVSWYQQVLGQGPQFIFQYYEKEERGRGNFPDRFSARQFPNYSSELNVNALLLGDSALYLCASREDRPGGYTFGSGTRLTVV.

The DNA of the CDR3 is TGTGCCAGCAGAGACCCCAGGACAGGTTCGGTTCCTTTCTTT. It codes for CASRDPRTGSVPFF. The chain combines TRBV12-3 or TRBV12-4 with TRBJ1-1, with 7 bases matching TRBD1. Trimming removed 6 bases from V and 12 bases from J; junction bases left unmatched: 16. CDR3 size: 14 residues.

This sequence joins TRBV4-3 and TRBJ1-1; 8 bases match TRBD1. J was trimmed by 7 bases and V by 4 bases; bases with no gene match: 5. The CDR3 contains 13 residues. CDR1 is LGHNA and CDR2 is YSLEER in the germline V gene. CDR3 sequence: CASSRGQGGEAFF. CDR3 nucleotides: TGCGCCAGCAGCCGAGGACAGGGAGGTGAAGCTTTCTTT.

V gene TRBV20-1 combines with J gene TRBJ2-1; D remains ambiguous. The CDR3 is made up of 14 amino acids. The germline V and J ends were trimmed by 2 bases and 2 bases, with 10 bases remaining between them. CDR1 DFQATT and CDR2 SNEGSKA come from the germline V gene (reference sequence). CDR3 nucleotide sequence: TGCAGTGCTAGAAGGTTACAGCCCTACAATGAGCAGTTCTTC. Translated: CSARRLQPYNEQFF.

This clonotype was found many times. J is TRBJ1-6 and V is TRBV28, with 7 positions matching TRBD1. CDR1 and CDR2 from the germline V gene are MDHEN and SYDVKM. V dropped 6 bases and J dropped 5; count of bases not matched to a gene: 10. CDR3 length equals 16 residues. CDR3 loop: CASSSSSGQDNSPLHF. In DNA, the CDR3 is TGTGCCAGCAGCTCCTCTAGTGGACAGGATAATTCACCCCTCCACTTT.

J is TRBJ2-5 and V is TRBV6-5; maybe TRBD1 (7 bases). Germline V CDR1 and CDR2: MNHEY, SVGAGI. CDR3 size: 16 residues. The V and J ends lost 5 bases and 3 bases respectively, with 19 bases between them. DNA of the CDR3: TGTGCCAGCAGTACGCCCGACAGGGCGGGAAAAGAGACCCAGTACTTC. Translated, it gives CASSTPDRAGKETQYF.

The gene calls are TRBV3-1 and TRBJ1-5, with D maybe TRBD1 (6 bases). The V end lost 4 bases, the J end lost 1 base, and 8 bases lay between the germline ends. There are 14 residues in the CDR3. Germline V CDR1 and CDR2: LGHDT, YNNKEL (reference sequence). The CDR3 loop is CASSRDISNQPQHF. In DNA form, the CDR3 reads TGTGCCAGCAGCCGGGACATAAGCAATCAGCCCCAGCATTTT.

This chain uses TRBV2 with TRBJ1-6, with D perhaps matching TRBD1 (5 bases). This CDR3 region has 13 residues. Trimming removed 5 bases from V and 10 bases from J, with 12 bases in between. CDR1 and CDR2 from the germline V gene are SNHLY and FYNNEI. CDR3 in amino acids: CASSWTTNSPLHF. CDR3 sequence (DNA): TGTGCCAGCAGTTGGACAACGAACTCACCCCTCCACTTT.

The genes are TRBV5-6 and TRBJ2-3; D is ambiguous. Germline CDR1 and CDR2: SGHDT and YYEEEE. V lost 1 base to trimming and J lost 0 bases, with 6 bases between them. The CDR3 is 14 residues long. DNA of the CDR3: TGTGCCAGCAGCTTGTCGATAAGCACAGATACGCAGTATTTT. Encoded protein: CASSLSISTDTQYF.

The CDR3 region is CAINPDSGNYGYTF. The CDR3 nucleotides read TGTGCCATCAATCCGGACAGCGGTAACTATGGCTACACCTTC. The chain joins TRBV10-3 to TRBJ1-2; possibly TRBD1 for D (6 bases). The CDR3 spans 14 residues. Trimming removed 7 bases at V and 1 base at J, with 13 bases between. Per germline, CDR1 ENHRY and CDR2 SYGVKD.

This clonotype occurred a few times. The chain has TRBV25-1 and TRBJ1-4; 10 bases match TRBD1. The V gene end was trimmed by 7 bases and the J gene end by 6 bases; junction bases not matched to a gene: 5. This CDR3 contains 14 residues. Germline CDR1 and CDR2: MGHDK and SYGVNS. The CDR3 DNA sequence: TGTGCCAGCACTCCGGACAGGGGGGATGAAAAACTGTTTTTT. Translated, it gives CASTPDRGDEKLFF. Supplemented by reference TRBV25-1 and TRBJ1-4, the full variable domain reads EADIYQTPRYLVIGTGKKITLECSQTMGHDKMYWYQQDPGMELHLIHYSYGVNSTEKGDLSSESTVSRIRTEHFPLTLESARPSHTSQYLCASTPDRGDEKLFFGSGTQLSVL.

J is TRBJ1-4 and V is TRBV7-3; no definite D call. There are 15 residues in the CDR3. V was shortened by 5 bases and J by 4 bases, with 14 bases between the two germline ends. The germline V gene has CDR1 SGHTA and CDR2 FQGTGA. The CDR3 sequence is CASSQNGRLNEKLFF. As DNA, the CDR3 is TGTGCCAGCAGCCAGAACGGGAGACTTAATGAAAAACTGTTTTTT.

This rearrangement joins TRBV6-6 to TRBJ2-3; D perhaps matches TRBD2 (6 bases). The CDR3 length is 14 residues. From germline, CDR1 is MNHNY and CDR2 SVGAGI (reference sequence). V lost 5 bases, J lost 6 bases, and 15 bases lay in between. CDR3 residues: CASSLHGGADTQYF. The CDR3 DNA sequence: TGTGCCAGCAGTCTACATGGCGGGGCCGATACGCAGTATTTT.